The clone carrying this TCR beta chain was counted a single time. The data derive from a study of blood T cell repertoires in COVID-19. Profiled with immunoSEQ multiplex PCR; TCRdb holds only in-frame clones, not every one. The sample holds more than 100,000 clones, roughly nine tenths seen once. CDR3 length: 16 residues. V lost 5 bases and J 0 bases, leaving 11 bases between the germline ends. Germline assignment: CDR1 SGHDN and CDR2 FVKESK. The rearrangement links TRBV14 to TRBJ1-6, with D possibly TRBD1 on 5 matching bases. The sequence was collected from a woman of 80 years or more in a cohort sampled during active COVID-19. Sample: peripheral blood. This chain's CDR3 is CASSFGGSSYNSPLHF. The CDR3 DNA follows: TGTGCCAGCAGCTTCGGGGGGAGCTCCTATAATTCACCCCTCCACTTT.